This T cell receptor (beta chain) is from a study of metastatic and nonmetastatic thyroid tumors. Whole-study results and caveats: Compared with benign nodules, malignant thyroid tumors were reported to have significantly higher TCR beta diversity in both blood and tumor.

This clone appeared many times. Antigen unknown. Germline-derived CDR1 and CDR2 are SGDLS and YYNGEE. The CDR3 contains 14 residues. V was trimmed by 7 bases and J by 4 bases, leaving 17 bases between them. With MiXCR, TCRdb reprocessed the PCR reads. The sample includes over 40,000 clones, under 30% of them seen just once. Thyroid surgery took place with no prior treatment in any patient. The V gene is TRBV9, the J gene TRBJ2-5, with a tentative D call TRBD2 (5 bases). The specimen was blood. This clonotype originated in a male donor with papillary thyroid cancer or a benign thyroid nodule (not recorded which). Some clones in this sample may be carry-over from other donors' samples. This CDR3 is CASGVGLARETQYF. CDR3 DNA sequence: TGTGCCAGCGGTGTCGGGCTAGCTAGAGAGACCCAGTACTTC.